The entry that follows covers one T cell receptor (beta chain) sequence. The library targeted TCRbeta and was prepared with unique molecular identifiers. TCRdb reanalysed the PCR reads using MiXCR and keeps one entry per CDR3 protein. The table shows about 540,000 distinct CDR3 sequences, with around 17% occurring only once. This entry is derived from a study of T-cell reconstitution after alpha-beta-depleted transplantation in children. Germline CDR1 reads ENHRY; CDR2 reads SYGVKD. V was pared by 5 bases and J by 2 bases, with 26 bases between. CDR3 length: 19 residues. The sample here was PBMCs from the stem cell graft donor, taken from the stem cell graft. The chain has TRBV10-3 and TRBJ2-3; D may be TRBD2 (5 bases). The receptor was derived from a human donor who donated a stem cell graft to a child with acute lymphoblastic leukemia. CDR3 coding DNA: TGTGCCATCAGTCCCACTTCTGTTCTAGCAAGCCCCATCACAGATACGCAGTATTTT. Amino acid sequence: CAISPTSVLASPITDTQYF.